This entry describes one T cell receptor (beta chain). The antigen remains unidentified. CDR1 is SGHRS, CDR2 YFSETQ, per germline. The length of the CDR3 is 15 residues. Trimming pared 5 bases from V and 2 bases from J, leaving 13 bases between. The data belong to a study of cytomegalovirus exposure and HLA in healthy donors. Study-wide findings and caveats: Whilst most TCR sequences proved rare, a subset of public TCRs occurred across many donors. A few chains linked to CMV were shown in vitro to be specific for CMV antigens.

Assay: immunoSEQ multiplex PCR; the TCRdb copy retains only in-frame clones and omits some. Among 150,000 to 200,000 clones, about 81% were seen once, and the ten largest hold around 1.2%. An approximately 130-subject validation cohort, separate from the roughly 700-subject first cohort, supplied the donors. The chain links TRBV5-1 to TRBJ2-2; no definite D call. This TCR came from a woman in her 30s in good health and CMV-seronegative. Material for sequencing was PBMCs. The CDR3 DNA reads TGCGCCAGCAGGCCCCCTCCCGGTAACACCGGGGAGCTGTTTTTT. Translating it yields CASRPPPGNTGELFF.